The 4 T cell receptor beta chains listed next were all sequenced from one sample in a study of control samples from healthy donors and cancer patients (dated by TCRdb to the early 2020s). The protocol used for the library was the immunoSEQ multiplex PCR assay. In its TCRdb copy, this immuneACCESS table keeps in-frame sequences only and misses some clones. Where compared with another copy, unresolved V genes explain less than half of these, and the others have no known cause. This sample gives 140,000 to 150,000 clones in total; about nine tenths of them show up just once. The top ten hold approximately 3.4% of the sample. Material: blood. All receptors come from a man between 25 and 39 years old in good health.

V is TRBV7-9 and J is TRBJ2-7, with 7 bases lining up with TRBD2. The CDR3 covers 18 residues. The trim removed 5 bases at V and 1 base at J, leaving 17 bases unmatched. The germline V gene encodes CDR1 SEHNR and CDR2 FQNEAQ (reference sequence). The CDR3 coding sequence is TGTGCCAGCAGCCCCAGCGGGACGAAACCTGGGGGTTCCTACGAGCAGTACTTC. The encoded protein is CASSPSGTKPGGSYEQYF.

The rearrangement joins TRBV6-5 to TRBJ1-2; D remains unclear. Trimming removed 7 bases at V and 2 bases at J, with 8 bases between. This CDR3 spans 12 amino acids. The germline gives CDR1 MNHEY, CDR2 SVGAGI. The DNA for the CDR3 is TGTGCCAGCATGGCAAGGAACTATGGCTACACCTTC. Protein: CASMARNYGYTF.

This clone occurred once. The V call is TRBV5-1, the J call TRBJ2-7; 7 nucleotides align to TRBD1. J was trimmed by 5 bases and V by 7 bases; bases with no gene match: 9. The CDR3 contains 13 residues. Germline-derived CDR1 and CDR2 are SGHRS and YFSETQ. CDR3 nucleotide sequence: TGCGCCAGCTCGACAGGGTCAATGCACGAGCAGTACTTC. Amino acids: CASSTGSMHEQYF.

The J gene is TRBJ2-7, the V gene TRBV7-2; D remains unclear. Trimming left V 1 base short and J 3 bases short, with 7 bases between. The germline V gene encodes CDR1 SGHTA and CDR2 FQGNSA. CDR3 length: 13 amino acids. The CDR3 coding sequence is TGTGCCAGCAGCTTAGGATGGGACTACGAGCAGTACTTC. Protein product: CASSLGWDYEQYF.